Shown below are 9 T cell receptor beta chains from a single sample sequenced in a study of blood T cell repertoires in COVID-19. The assay was immunoSEQ multiplex PCR, and TCRdb's table has in-frame clones only and misses some. The sample records about 140,000 clones, almost 80% being singletons. Specimen: PBMCs or T cells enriched from blood (not recorded which). These receptors all stem from a woman aged 45-65 years who had recovered from COVID-19.

This clone was observed once. At one boundary the junction diverges from the germline segment, which might be a read error. The chain's CDR3 is CASSQGGLAVF. CDR3 in DNA: TGTGCCAGCAGCCAAGGGGGACTAGCTGTCTTC. V usage is TRBV3-1 (or the pseudogene TRBV3-2) and J usage is TRBJ2-1, with TRBD2 matching over 9 bases. The germline CDR1 and CDR2 sequences are LGHDT and YNNKEL (reference sequence). The CDR3 sequence is 11 residues long.

This sequence joins TRBV5-6 and TRBJ2-7, with 8 bases identical to TRBD1. Germline CDR1 SGHDT, CDR2 YYEEEE. The ends lost 0 bases at V and 6 bases at J; junction bases unmatched: 5. This CDR3 comprises 14 residues. The CDR3 loop reads CASSLDRGYGEQYF. The CDR3 DNA reads as TGTGCCAGCAGCTTGGACAGGGGGTATGGCGAGCAGTACTTC.

This chain joins TRBV7-2 and TRBJ2-5; a weak D match, TRBD1 (6 bases). Germline CDR1 is SGHTA and CDR2 is FQGNSA. CDR3 length: 14 residues. Trimming removed 5 bases at V and 7 bases at J, with 17 bases between. The CDR3 DNA reads TGTGCCAGCAGCCCTGGACAGACCCTAGGGACCCAGTACTTC. Translated: CASSPGQTLGTQYF.

V usage is TRBV7-6 and J usage is TRBJ1-1, with D unclear. Germline assignment: CDR1 SGHVS and CDR2 FNYEAQ. The V gene lost 5 bases and the J gene lost 6 bases, with 13 bases spanning the gap. The CDR3 runs 13 residues. CDR3 nucleotide sequence: TGTGCCAGCAGCATCGGCAGAGGCGCTGAAGCTTTCTTT. Translating it yields CASSIGRGAEAFF.

The chain uses TRBV5-6 and TRBJ2-5; 14 bases map to TRBD2. The CDR3 is 15 residues long. In germline, CDR1 is SGHDT, CDR2 YYEEEE. J was trimmed by 5 bases and V by 3 bases; bases with no gene match: 3. The CDR3 DNA follows: TGTGCCAGCAGCTCTGGGACTAGCGGGGGTGAGACCCAGTACTTC. Its protein is CASSSGTSGGETQYF.

This rearrangement joins TRBV3-1 (or the pseudogene TRBV3-2) to TRBJ1-1; 9 bases are a match to TRBD1. Germline V CDR1 and CDR2: LGHDT, YNNKEL (reference sequence). The CDR3 extends over 16 amino acids. Trimming cost V 4 bases and J 1 base; bases outside gene matches: 7. CDR3 loop: CASSRSLGQGNTEAFF. The CDR3, as DNA: TGTGCCAGCAGCCGTTCTTTGGGACAGGGGAACACTGAAGCTTTCTTT.

The chain couples TRBV24-1 to TRBJ2-3, with 7 bases lining up with TRBD2. The CDR3 runs to 14 residues. Germline V lookup: CDR1 KGHDR, CDR2 SFDVKD. V lost 3 bases and J lost 6; bases outside the gene matches: 5. Written as DNA, the CDR3 is TGTGCCACCAGTGATGCCGGACTAGGGGATACGCAGTATTTT. Amino acids: CATSDAGLGDTQYF.

The chain employs TRBV5-1 and TRBJ1-4, with D unresolved. Between the trimmed V and J ends, which lost 4 bases and 0 bases, there was a span of 16 bases. CDR3 size: 17 residues. Germline V gene lookup returns CDR1 SGHRS and CDR2 YFSETQ. The CDR3: CASSLDIYGATNEKLFF. The CDR3 coding sequence is TGCGCCAGCAGCCTCGACATCTACGGGGCAACTAATGAAAAACTGTTTTTT.

This sequence joins TRBV7-3 and TRBJ2-5; weak D call: TRBD2 (5 bases). Deletions cut 5 bases from V and 3 bases from J, with 13 bases between. The CDR3 length is 14 residues. The V gene's germline CDR1 is SGHTA and CDR2 FQGTGA. The CDR3 DNA sequence: TGTGCCAGCAGCCGTGGACTGCAAGAAGAGACCCAGTACTTC. Translated, it gives CASSRGLQEETQYF.